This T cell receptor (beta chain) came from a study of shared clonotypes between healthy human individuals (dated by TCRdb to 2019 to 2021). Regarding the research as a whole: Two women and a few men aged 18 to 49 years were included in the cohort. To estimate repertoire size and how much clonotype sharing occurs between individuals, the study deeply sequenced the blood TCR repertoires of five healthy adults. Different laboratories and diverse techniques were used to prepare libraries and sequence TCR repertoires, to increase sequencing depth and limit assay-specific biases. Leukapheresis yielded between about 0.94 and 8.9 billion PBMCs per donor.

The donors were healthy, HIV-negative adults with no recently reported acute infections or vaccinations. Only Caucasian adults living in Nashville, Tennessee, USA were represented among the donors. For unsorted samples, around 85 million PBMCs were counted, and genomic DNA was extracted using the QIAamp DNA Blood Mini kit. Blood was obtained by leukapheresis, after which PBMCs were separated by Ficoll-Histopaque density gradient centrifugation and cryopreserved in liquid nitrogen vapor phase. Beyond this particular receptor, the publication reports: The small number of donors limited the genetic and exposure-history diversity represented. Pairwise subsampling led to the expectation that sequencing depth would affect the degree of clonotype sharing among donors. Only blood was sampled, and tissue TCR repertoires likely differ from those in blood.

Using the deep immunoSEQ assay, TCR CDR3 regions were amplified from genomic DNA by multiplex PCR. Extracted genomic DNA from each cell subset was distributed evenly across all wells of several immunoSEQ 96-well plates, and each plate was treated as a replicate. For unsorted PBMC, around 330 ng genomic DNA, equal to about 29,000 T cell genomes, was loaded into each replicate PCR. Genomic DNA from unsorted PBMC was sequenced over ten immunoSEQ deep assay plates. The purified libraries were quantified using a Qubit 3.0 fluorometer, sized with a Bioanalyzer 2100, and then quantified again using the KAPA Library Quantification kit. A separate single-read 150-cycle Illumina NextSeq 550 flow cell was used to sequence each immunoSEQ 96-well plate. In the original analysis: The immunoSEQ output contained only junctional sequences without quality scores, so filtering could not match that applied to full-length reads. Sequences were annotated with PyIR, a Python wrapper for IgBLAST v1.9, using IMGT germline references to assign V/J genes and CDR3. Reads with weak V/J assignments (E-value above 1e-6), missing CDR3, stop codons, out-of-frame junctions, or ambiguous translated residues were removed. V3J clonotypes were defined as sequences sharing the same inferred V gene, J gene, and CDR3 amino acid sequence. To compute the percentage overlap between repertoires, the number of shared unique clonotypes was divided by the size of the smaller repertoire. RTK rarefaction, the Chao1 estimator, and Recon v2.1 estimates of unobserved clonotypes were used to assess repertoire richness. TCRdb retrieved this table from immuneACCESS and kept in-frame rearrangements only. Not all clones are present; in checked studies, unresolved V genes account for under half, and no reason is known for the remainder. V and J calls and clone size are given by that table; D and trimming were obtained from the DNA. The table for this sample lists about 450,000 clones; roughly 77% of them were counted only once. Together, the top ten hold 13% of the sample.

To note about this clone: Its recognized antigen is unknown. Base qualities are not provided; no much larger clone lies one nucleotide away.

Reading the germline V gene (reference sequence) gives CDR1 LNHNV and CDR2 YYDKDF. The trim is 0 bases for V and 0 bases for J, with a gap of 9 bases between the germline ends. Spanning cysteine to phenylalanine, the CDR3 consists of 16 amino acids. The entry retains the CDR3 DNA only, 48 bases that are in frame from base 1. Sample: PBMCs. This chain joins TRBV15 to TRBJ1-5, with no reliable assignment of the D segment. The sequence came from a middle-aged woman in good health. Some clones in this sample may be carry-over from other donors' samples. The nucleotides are TGTGCCACCAGCAGAGATTTAGGAGTTAGCAATCAGCCCCAGCATTTT. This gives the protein CATSRDLGVSNQPQHF.